This is a list of T cell receptor beta chains from one sample in a study of immune cell composition in non-small cell lung cancer. The data were produced by immunoSEQ multiplex PCR, yet TCRdb's version contains in-frame clones alone and is incomplete. The table lists a few thousand clones, 65% to 70% of them singletons. Sequencing was performed on non-adjacent lung tissue. These receptors originate from a human donor with non-small cell lung cancer. Each CDR3 is given with its conserved first and last residue. A D gene is named only where the DNA matches it firmly. Size values are once, few and many counts, or a class for expanded clones, and some rows have none.

clone size	V gene	D gene	J gene	CDR3 DNA	CDR3 protein
once	TRBV20-1	NA	TRBJ1-4	TGCAGTGCTTCGAATGAAAAACTGTTTTTT	CSASNEKLFF
NA	TRBV6-6	NA	TRBJ1-1	TGTGCCAGCAGTTACTCGGAGGGTTCGTGGACTGAAGCTTTCTTT	CASSYSEGSWTEAFF
NA	TRBV9	TRBD1	TRBJ2-1	TGTGCCAGCAGCCAACAGGGGGCGATTAGGAATGAGCAGTTCTTC	CASSQQGAIRNEQFF
NA	TRBV7-6	NA	TRBJ2-7	TGTGCCAGCAGCGATACTACAGGAGCCTACGAGCAGTACTTC	CASSDTTGAYEQYF
NA	TRBV19	TRBD1	TRBJ1-5	TGTGCCAGTAGGAGACAGGGGGGTTTTGGCAATCAGCCCCAGCATTTT	CASRRQGGFGNQPQHF
NA	TRBV30	TRBD1	TRBJ2-7	TGTGCCTGGAGTGTACTGGGACAGGGGATCTACGAGCAGTACTTC	CAWSVLGQGIYEQYF
few	TRBV5-1	NA	TRBJ1-6	TGCGCCAGCAGCTTGGCAGTGTATAATTCACCCCTCCACTTT	CASSLAVYNSPLHF
few	TRBV30	NA	TRBJ1-5	TGTGCCTGGAGTGTTCCCAGGGGTGAGCATTTT	CAWSVPRGEHF
NA	TRBV19	TRBD1	TRBJ1-1	TGTGCCAGTAGTCCCGGGACAGGGGTGAGATTTGAAGCTTTCTTT	CASSPGTGVRFEAFF
once	TRBV4-3	NA	TRBJ2-2	TGCGCCAGCAGCCAAGATCACAGGGCCAACACCGGGGAGCTGTTTTTT	CASSQDHRANTGELFF
few	TRBV5-1	NA	TRBJ1-1	TGCGCCATCTTGCTCGGACGGGGGACTGAAGCTTTCTTT	CAILLGRGTEAFF
NA	TRBV28	NA	TRBJ2-5	TGTGCCAGCAGTTTACTCCAAGAGACCCAGTACTTC	CASSLLQETQYF
NA	TRBV6-6	NA	TRBJ1-3	TGTGCCATTGGGAGCCAAGGTGGAAACACCATATATTTT	CAIGSQGGNTIYF
NA	TRBV14	NA	TRBJ1-2	TGTGCCAGCAGCCAAGCAGGGTATACAAGTGGCTACACCTTC	CASSQAGYTSGYTF
few	TRBV11-2	NA	TRBJ1-1	TGTGCCAGCAGCTTAGGGGGCCCCGTGGAGGCTTTCTTT	CASSLGGPVEAFF
NA	TRBV12-5	NA	TRBJ2-1	TGTGCTAGTGGTTTGGGGGGCGCGGATAGTGAGCAGTTCTTC	CASGLGGADSEQFF
NA	TRBV28	TRBD1	TRBJ1-5	TGTGCCAGCAGAAAATTCCGGGACAGCGTGAGTGGTAATTGGTTGTCCCAGCATTTT	CASRKFRDSVSGNWLSQHF
NA	TRBV4-2	TRBD2	TRBJ2-3	TGTGCCAGCAGCCCCTTGGGGGGGGGAGCAGATACGCAGTATTTT	CASSPLGGGADTQYF
NA	TRBV7-9	NA	TRBJ1-4	TGTGCCAGCAGCTTAGCGACAGGCCAGAATGAAAAACTGTTTTTT	CASSLATGQNEKLFF
once	TRBV5-4	TRBD1	TRBJ2-5	TGTGCCAGCAGCCCGGGACAGGCGTATTATCAAGAGACCCAGTACTTC	CASSPGQAYYQETQYF
NA	TRBV7-6	TRBD2	TRBJ2-2	TGTGCCAGCAGCTCGGGACTAGCGGGGGCCGGGGCCGGGGAGCTGTTTTTT	CASSSGLAGAGAGELFF
few	TRBV10-3	NA	TRBJ2-7	TGTGCCATCAGTGAGGGTCTTTATGACTTGGGCTACGAGCAGTACTTC	CAISEGLYDLGYEQYF
NA	TRBV11-2	NA	TRBJ2-7	TGTGCCAGCAGCTTAGATCAATGGCGGGGCCTCTACGAGCAGTACTTC	CASSLDQWRGLYEQYF
NA	TRBV19	NA	TRBJ2-2	TGTGCCAGTAGTATAGTAGGCGGGGTTAACACCGGGGAGCTGTTTTTT	CASSIVGGVNTGELFF
NA	TRBV7-9	TRBD1	TRBJ2-2	TGTGCCAGCAGCTCGACGCAGATAAAGGGGGACAGTTCACCCGGGGAGCTGTTTTTT	CASSSTQIKGDSSPGELFF
few	TRBV5-6	NA	TRBJ1-2	TGTGCCAGCAGTACCTCAGGGACTGACTATGGCTACACCTTC	CASSTSGTDYGYTF
few	TRBV7-6	TRBD2	TRBJ2-7	TGTGCCAGCAGCTCCATGGCGGGGGGCTACGAGCAGTACTTC	CASSSMAGGYEQYF
few	TRBV6-4	NA	TRBJ2-1	TGTGCCAGCAGTGACATAGGCAGGGAGCAGTTCTTC	CASSDIGREQFF
NA	TRBV7-6	TRBD1	TRBJ1-5	TGTGCCAGCAGCCCCTGGACAGGGGGCGATCAGCCCCAGCATTTT	CASSPWTGGDQPQHF
few	TRBV7-9	TRBD1	TRBJ1-2	TGTGCCAGCAGCCCACCGACAGGGGACTATGGCTACACCTTC	CASSPPTGDYGYTF
NA	TRBV9	TRBD2	TRBJ2-3	TGTGCCAGCAGCGCGGGCGGGGGGGTCACAGATACGCAGTATTTT	CASSAGGGVTDTQYF
NA	TRBV30	TRBD1	TRBJ1-5	TGTGCCTGGAGTTTCGGACAGGGGATGGGTCCCCAGCATTTT	CAWSFGQGMGPQHF
once	TRBV29-1	TRBD1	TRBJ2-1	TGCAGCGGGACCTCGCCGAGGGACAGGGTGGGGGGCTCCTACAATGAGCAGTTCTTC	CSGTSPRDRVGGSYNEQFF
NA	TRBV7-9	NA	TRBJ1-1	TGTGCCAGCAGCTTACAGTTTATGGGGGGAACTGAAGCTTTCTTT	CASSLQFMGGTEAFF
NA	TRBV11-2	TRBD2	TRBJ2-1	TGTGCCAGCAGCGAAATCGGGGGGGGCAATGAGCAGTTCTTC	CASSEIGGGNEQFF
few	TRBV20-1	NA	TRBJ2-1	TGCAGTGCCCCCAGTTACAATGAGCAGTTCTTC	CSAPSYNEQFF
NA	TRBV6-1	TRBD1	TRBJ2-7	TGTGCCAGCAGCCGGGACAGGGTGTACGAGCAGTACTTC	CASSRDRVYEQYF
NA	TRBV2	NA	TRBJ1-5	TGTGCCAGCAGTGAAGAGGTCCAGGGTAGAAAGCCCCAGCATTTT	CASSEEVQGRKPQHF
medium-sized	TRBV27	NA	TRBJ2-3	TGTGCCAGCAGACCAAGCGGGTTGGGGACAGATACGCAGTATTTT	CASRPSGLGTDTQYF
NA	TRBV6-5	TRBD2	TRBJ2-5	TGTGCCAGCAGTTATGGGATAGCGGGGGTAGAGACCCAGTACTTC	CASSYGIAGVETQYF
NA	TRBV6-6	NA	TRBJ1-2	TGTGCCAGCAGTTACGACAGAACTTTCTCCTATGGCTACACCTTC	CASSYDRTFSYGYTF
NA	TRBV7-8	TRBD1	TRBJ1-3	TGTGCCAGCAGCCGGGACAGGGGAAACACCATATATTTT	CASSRDRGNTIYF
few	TRBV28	TRBD1	TRBJ2-7	TGTGCCAGCGGATCAACCGGGACAGGAAGCTCCTACGAGCAGTACTTC	CASGSTGTGSSYEQYF
NA	TRBV6-1	TRBD1	TRBJ2-5	TGTGCCAGCAGCCGAGAAGACAGGGGGGGGACCCAGTACTTC	CASSREDRGGTQYF
few	TRBV6-5	TRBD1	TRBJ2-7	TGTGCCAGCAGTCCCGGGACAGCTTCCGCGCAGTACTTC	CASSPGTASAQYF
NA	TRBV2	NA	TRBJ2-7	TGTGCCAGCAGTGAGTCAGGATCCTACGAGCAGTACTTC	CASSESGSYEQYF
NA	TRBV21-1	NA	TRBJ2-1	TGTGCCAGCAGCAAAACGGCGTACCGGGACAGGGCTGATAGGAGGTACAATGAGCAGTTCTTC	CASSKTAYRDRADRRYNEQFF
few	TRBV6-5	NA	TRBJ2-7	TGTGCCAGCACCACGGGAGCCGCCTACGAGCAGTACTTC	CASTTGAAYEQYF
NA	TRBV6-5	NA	TRBJ1-4	TGTGCCAGCAGTTATGACCTAAGGGGGGAAAAACTGTTTTTT	CASSYDLRGEKLFF
NA	TRBV4-3	TRBD1	TRBJ1-2	TGCGCCAGCAGCCAAGATTGGGACAGGGACTATGGCTACACCTTC	CASSQDWDRDYGYTF
NA	TRBV30	TRBD2	TRBJ2-5	TGTGCCTCCGGGGGGGTTGAGACCCAGTACTTC	CASGGVETQYF
NA	TRBV4-2	TRBD1	TRBJ1-5	TGTGCCAGCAGCCCGCGACAGGGAATAGTCAATCAGCCCCAGCATTTT	CASSPRQGIVNQPQHF
NA	TRBV21-1	NA	TRBJ2-7	TGTGCCAGCAGCAAACCGCAATTGAGCAGGATTAATTCCTACGAGCAGTACTTC	CASSKPQLSRINSYEQYF
NA	TRBV7-2	TRBD2	TRBJ2-7	TGTGCCAGCAGCCGGTCGGTGGTAGCGGGGGCCTACGAGCAGTACTTC	CASSRSVVAGAYEQYF
NA	TRBV6-1	NA	TRBJ1-6	TGTGCCAGCAGTGAAGTCGCGGGGATGAGGACCCTCCACTTT	CASSEVAGMRTLHF